The 25 T cell receptor beta chains below come from one sample, sequenced in a study of blood T cell repertoires in COVID-19. Only in-frame clones appear in the TCRdb table, and some are missing; sequencing was by immunoSEQ multiplex PCR. The sample gives some 200,000 clones, 80% to 90% of which show up once; approximately 11% is in the top ten. What was sequenced was peripheral blood. The receptors come from a woman between 35 and 50 years old with COVID-19, enrolled during active disease.

The gene calls are TRBV9 and TRBJ1-2; weak D call: TRBD1 (6 bases). CDR3 length equals 14 residues. Per germline, CDR1 SGDLS and CDR2 YYNGEE. Trimming took off 4 bases at V and 4 bases at J, with 14 bases between the two ends. The CDR3 region is CASSPSTGPYGYTF. The CDR3 DNA follows: TGTGCCAGCAGCCCCTCGACAGGCCCCTATGGCTACACCTTC.

The chain is built from TRBV28 and TRBJ2-2, with D maybe TRBD1 (5 bases). The CDR3 loop spans 17 amino acids. The germline CDR1 and CDR2 sequences are MDHEN and SYDVKM. Trimming removed 3 bases at V and 1 base at J, with 15 bases between. The CDR3 protein is CASSFFGQGMNTGELFF. The CDR3 region has the DNA TGTGCCAGCAGTTTTTTCGGGCAGGGAATGAACACCGGGGAGCTGTTTTTT.

The V gene is TRBV30, the J gene TRBJ1-5, with D possibly being TRBD1 (5 bases). The germline V gene encodes CDR1 GTSNPN and CDR2 SVGIG (reference sequence). The CDR3 is 13 amino acids. The V gene lost 5 bases and the J gene lost 5 bases, with 13 bases spanning the gap. CDR3 nucleotide sequence: TGTGCCTGGGCTAACTCAGGGCATCAGCCCCAGCATTTT. Protein sequence: CAWANSGHQPQHF.

V gene TRBV6-5 combines with J gene TRBJ2-1, with D unclear. This CDR3 comprises 11 residues. V was cut by 8 bases and J by 2 bases, with 4 bases left in between. The germline V gene has CDR1 MNHEY and CDR2 SVGAGI. The CDR3 here is CASGPYNEQFF. CDR3 sequence (DNA): TGTGCCAGCGGGCCCTACAATGAGCAGTTCTTC.

In its sample, this clone was seen a few times. The V gene is TRBV12-5, the J gene TRBJ1-2; D ambiguous. From germline, CDR1 is LGHNT and CDR2 FRNRAP. V gave up 7 bases and J gave up 2 bases, with 8 bases separating them. The CDR3 runs to 12 residues. The CDR3 is CASVRENYGYTF. In DNA form, the CDR3 reads TGTGCTAGTGTAAGGGAGAACTATGGCTACACCTTC. Combining the CDR3 with reference TRBV12-5 and TRBJ1-2 gives the whole variable domain DARVTQTPRHKVTEMGQEVTMRCQPILGHNTVFWYRQTMMQGLELLAYFRNRAPLDDSGMPKDRFSAEMPDATLATLKIQPSEPRDSAVYFCASVRENYGYTFGSGTRLTVV.

The chain uses TRBV11-3 and TRBJ2-2; 7 bases are shared with TRBD2. The CDR3 is made up of 16 amino acids. Unmatched junction bases numbered 11, after V lost 6 bases and J lost 4 bases. CDR1 and CDR2 from the germline V gene are SGHNT and YENEEA. The CDR3 loop is CASRKTGGSFTGELFF. In nucleotides, the CDR3 is TGTGCCAGCAGAAAGACTGGCGGGAGTTTCACCGGGGAGCTGTTTTTT.

The V call is TRBV5-1, the J call TRBJ2-3; D ambiguous. The CDR3 totals 15 residues. V dropped 4 bases and J dropped 0 bases, with 12 bases sitting between them. CDR1 and CDR2 (germline): SGHRS, YFSETQ. CDR3: CASSLTVSSTDTQYF. The DNA of the CDR3 is TGCGCCAGCAGCCTTACGGTCTCTAGCACAGATACGCAGTATTTT.

V usage is TRBV5-6 and J usage is TRBJ1-4; D is unresolved. This CDR3 contains 14 residues. CDR1 SGHDT and CDR2 YYEEEE come from the germline V gene. Trimming pared 2 bases from V and 8 bases from J, leaving 13 bases between. CDR3 sequence: CASSLSVFAEKLFF. CDR3 coding DNA: TGTGCCAGCAGCTTATCGGTTTTCGCCGAAAAACTGTTTTTT.

The gene calls are TRBV7-2 and TRBJ2-5; 9 bases are a match to TRBD1. Looked up from germline, CDR1 is SGHTA and CDR2 is FQGNSA. The CDR3 is 15 amino acids. The trim removed 5 bases at V and 2 bases at J, leaving 6 bases unmatched. This chain's CDR3 is CASSQGQGQQETQYF. The CDR3 DNA reads as TGTGCCAGCAGCCAAGGACAGGGGCAACAAGAGACCCAGTACTTC. The variable domain in full, completed from reference TRBV7-2 and TRBJ2-5, reads GAGVSQSPSNKVTEKGKDVELRCDPISGHTALYWYRQSLGQGLEFLIYFQGNSAPDKSGLPSDRFSAERTGGSVSTLTIQRTQQEDSAVYLCASSQGQGQQETQYFGPGTRLLVL.

This clone has just a few counts. V gene TRBV30 combines with J gene TRBJ1-5, with 7 bases lining up with TRBD1. V trimming: 4 bases; J trimming: 9 bases; junction bases outside the gene matches: 12. The CDR3 totals 14 residues. From germline, CDR1 is GTSNPN and CDR2 SVGIG (reference sequence). This CDR3 is CAWTPTGILRPQHF. DNA of the CDR3: TGTGCCTGGACCCCGACAGGGATCTTGAGGCCCCAGCATTTT.

The chain has TRBV20-1 and TRBJ2-1, with a possible D match to TRBD1 (6 bases). The CDR3 length is 11 residues. The V and J ends lost 4 bases and 9 bases respectively, with 10 bases between them. The germline V gene encodes CDR1 DFQATT and CDR2 SNEGSKA (reference sequence). The chain's CDR3 is CSAKGVIEQFF. For the CDR3, the DNA is TGCAGTGCTAAGGGGGTTATTGAGCAGTTCTTC.

This clone was found once. This chain connects TRBV30 to TRBJ2-7, with TRBD2 identical over 7 bases. Germline trimming cut 0 bases from V and 3 bases from J; bases unmatched to any gene: 8. CDR3 length: 15 amino acids. Germline CDR1 is GTSNPN and CDR2 is SVGIG (reference sequence). The CDR3: CAWSVSLAENYEQYF. CDR3 DNA sequence: TGTGCCTGGAGTGTAAGTCTAGCGGAGAACTACGAGCAGTACTTC.

DNA of the CDR3: TGTGCCAGCAGGGGCCGCGGGATAGGTTTAGATGAGCAGTTCTTC. This gives the protein CASRGRGIGLDEQFF. The chain uses TRBV27 and TRBJ2-1; a possible D gene is TRBD2 (6 bases). There are 15 residues in the CDR3. Germline loops: CDR1 MNHEY, CDR2 SMNVEV (reference sequence). Trimming left V 6 bases short and J 8 bases short, with 20 bases between.

This rearrangement joins TRBV5-4 to TRBJ2-5, with D possibly TRBD2 on 5 matching bases. V was clipped by 4 bases and J by 5 bases, with 18 bases between them. Germline CDR1 and CDR2: SGHNT and YYREEE (reference sequence). This CDR3 contains 15 residues. CDR3 amino acids: CASSHEGGDSETQYF. CDR3 DNA: TGTGCCAGCAGCCACGAGGGTGGCGACTCTGAGACCCAGTACTTC.

The rearrangement uses TRBV7-6 and TRBJ1-1; a possible D gene is TRBD1 (6 bases). The germline gives CDR1 SGHVS, CDR2 FNYEAQ. V lost 0 bases, J lost 3 bases, and 14 bases lay in between. This CDR3 is built from 16 residues. The CDR3: CASSLALGGDYTEAFF. The CDR3 nucleotides are TGTGCCAGCAGCTTAGCGCTAGGGGGGGATTACACTGAAGCTTTCTTT.

Concerning this clone: An end of the junction differs from the germline gene, which may be a read error. V is TRBV7-3 and J is TRBJ2-1, with TRBD2 matching over 9 bases. CDR1 and CDR2 from the germline V gene are SGHTA and FQGTGA. The CDR3 runs 16 residues. The CDR3 sequence: CASSVTSGGTYNEQFF. CDR3 in DNA: TGTGCCAGCAGCGTAACGAGCGGGGGGACCTACAATGAGCAGTTCTTC.

Only a few counts were recorded for this clone. This chain uses TRBV3-1 (or the pseudogene TRBV3-2) with TRBJ1-1, with D possibly matching TRBD1 (6 bases). This CDR3 spans 12 amino acids. The V and J ends lost 4 bases and 7 bases respectively, with 10 bases between them. The germline V gene encodes CDR1 LGHDT and CDR2 YNNKEL (reference sequence). CDR3 loop: CASSLGAREAFF. The CDR3 DNA sequence: TGTGCCAGCAGCCTGGGGGCTCGTGAAGCTTTCTTT.

The rearrangement joins TRBV6-5 to TRBJ2-2; tentative D call: TRBD2 (5 bases). The CDR3 consists of 14 residues. Germline assignment: CDR1 MNHEY and CDR2 SVGAGI. Trimming took 9 bases from V and 4 from J, leaving 15 bases between them. For the CDR3, the DNA is TGTGCCAGTCGCCGGGATGTGGGCACCGGGGAGCTGTTTTTT. This gives the protein CASRRDVGTGELFF.

The rearrangement links TRBV7-9 to TRBJ2-2; the D gene is possibly TRBD2 (6 bases). From germline, CDR1 is SEHNR and CDR2 FQNEAQ (reference sequence). Deletions cut 11 bases from V and 4 bases from J, with 17 bases between. The CDR3 is 14 residues long. Written as DNA, the CDR3 is TGTGCCGCAAGAACCGGGGGAAGCACCGGGGAGCTGTTTTTT. Amino acid sequence: CAARTGGSTGELFF. Full variable domain (rest looked up from reference TRBV7-9 and TRBJ2-2): DTGVSQNPRHKITKRGQNVTFRCDPISEHNRLYWYRQTLGQGPEFLTYFQNEAQLEKSRLLSDRFSAERPKGSFSTLEIQRTEQGDSAMYLCAARTGGSTGELFFGEGSRLTVL.

This clone has only a few counts. CDR3 sequence: CASSLGGTDEQYF. The DNA of the CDR3 is TGTGCCAGCAGCTTAGGGGGGACAGATGAGCAGTACTTC. The chain uses TRBV7-9 and TRBJ2-7; 7 bases are a match to TRBD1. The germline gives CDR1 SEHNR, CDR2 FQNEAQ (reference sequence). The CDR3 runs 13 residues. The ends lost 1 base at V and 7 bases at J; junction bases unmatched: 4.

J is TRBJ2-1 and V is TRBV2, with 7 bases fitting TRBD2. The CDR3 is made up of 15 amino acids. Looked up from germline, CDR1 is SNHLY and CDR2 is FYNNEI. Losses at the gene ends were 6 bases for V and 4 bases for J; bases not matched to a gene: 9. As DNA, the CDR3 is TGTGCCAGCAGGCAAGCTAGCGGAGCTTACAATGAGCAGTTCTTC. Translated: CASRQASGAYNEQFF.

This rearrangement joins TRBV15 to TRBJ1-4; D is perhaps TRBD1 (6 bases). Germline CDR1 and CDR2: LNHNV and YYDKDF (reference sequence). The V end was cut by 0 bases, the J end by 8 bases, with 16 bases between. The CDR3 length is 16 residues. The CDR3 loop reads CATSRDKGGLEEKLFF. As DNA, the CDR3 is TGTGCCACCAGCAGAGATAAGGGGGGGCTTGAGGAAAAACTGTTTTTT.

The chain links TRBV27 to TRBJ2-5; perhaps TRBD2 as D (7 bases). V lost 2 bases and J lost 5, with 15 bases in between. This CDR3 has 15 amino acids. Germline V gene data show CDR1 as MNHEY and CDR2 as SMNVEV (reference sequence). This CDR3 is CASSLEGGRGETQYF. The DNA of the CDR3 is TGTGCCAGCAGTTTAGAAGGGGGGAGGGGGGAGACCCAGTACTTC.

The chain combines TRBV28 with TRBJ2-2, with 7 bases lining up with TRBD1. The CDR3 totals 16 residues. J was trimmed by 6 bases and V by 6 bases; bases with no gene match: 13. Germline assignment: CDR1 MDHEN and CDR2 SYDVKM. This CDR3 is CASRVPGQRFAGELFF. Here the CDR3 DNA reads TGTGCCAGCAGAGTACCGGGACAGCGGTTTGCCGGGGAGCTGTTTTTT.

This chain uses TRBV18 with TRBJ1-5; a possible D gene is TRBD1 (5 bases). Trimming removed 2 bases from V and 2 bases from J, with 7 bases in between. This CDR3 contains 14 residues. Germline V gene lookup returns CDR1 KGHSH and CDR2 LQKENI. The CDR3 is CASSPGAGNQPQHF. The CDR3 DNA follows: TGTGCCAGCTCACCAGGGGCTGGCAATCAGCCCCAGCATTTT.